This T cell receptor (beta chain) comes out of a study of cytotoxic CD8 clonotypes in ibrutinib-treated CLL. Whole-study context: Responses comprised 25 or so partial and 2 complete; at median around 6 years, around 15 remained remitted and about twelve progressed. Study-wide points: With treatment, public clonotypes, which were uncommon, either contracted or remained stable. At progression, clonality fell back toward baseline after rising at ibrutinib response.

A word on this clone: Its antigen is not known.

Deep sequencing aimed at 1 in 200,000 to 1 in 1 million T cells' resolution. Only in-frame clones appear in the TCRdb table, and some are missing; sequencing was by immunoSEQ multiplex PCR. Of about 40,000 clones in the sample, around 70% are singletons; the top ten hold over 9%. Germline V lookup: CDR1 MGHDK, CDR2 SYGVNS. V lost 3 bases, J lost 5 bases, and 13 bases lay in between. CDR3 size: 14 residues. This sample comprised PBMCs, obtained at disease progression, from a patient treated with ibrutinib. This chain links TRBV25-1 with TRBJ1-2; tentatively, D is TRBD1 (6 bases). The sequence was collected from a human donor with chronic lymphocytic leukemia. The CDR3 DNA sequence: TGTGCCAGCAGTGACGAGACAGGTCTTTATGGCTACACCTTC. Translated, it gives CASSDETGLYGYTF.